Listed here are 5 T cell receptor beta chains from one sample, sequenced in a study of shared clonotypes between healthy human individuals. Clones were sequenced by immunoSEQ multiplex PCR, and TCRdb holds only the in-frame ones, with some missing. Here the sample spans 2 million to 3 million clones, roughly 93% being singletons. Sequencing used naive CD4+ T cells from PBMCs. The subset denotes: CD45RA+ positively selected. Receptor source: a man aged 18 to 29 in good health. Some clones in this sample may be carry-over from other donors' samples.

This CDR3 reads CASSSARQGKDTEAFF. The DNA of the CDR3 is TGTGCCAGCAGCTCCGCCAGACAGGGGAAAGACACTGAAGCTTTCTTT. The chain has TRBV27 and TRBJ1-1; TRBD1 aligns across 8 bases. CDR1 is MNHEY and CDR2 is SMNVEV in the germline V gene (reference sequence). The V segment lost 6 bases and the J segment 3 bases; nucleotides outside the gene matches: 12. The CDR3 sequence is 16 residues long.

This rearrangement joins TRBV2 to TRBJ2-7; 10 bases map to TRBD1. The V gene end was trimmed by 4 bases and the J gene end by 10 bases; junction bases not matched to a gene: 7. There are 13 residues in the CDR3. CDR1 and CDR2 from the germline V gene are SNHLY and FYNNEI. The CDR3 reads CASSGGQGIRQYF. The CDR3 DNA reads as TGTGCCAGCAGTGGGGGACAGGGGATCCGACAGTACTTC.

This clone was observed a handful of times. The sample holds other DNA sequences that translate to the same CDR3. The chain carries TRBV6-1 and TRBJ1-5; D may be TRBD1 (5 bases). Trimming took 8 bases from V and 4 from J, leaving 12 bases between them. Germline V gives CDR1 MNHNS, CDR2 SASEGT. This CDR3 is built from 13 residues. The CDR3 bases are TGTGCCAGCTGCCGGGGGGGTAATCAGCCCCAGCATTTT. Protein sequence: CASCRGGNQPQHF.

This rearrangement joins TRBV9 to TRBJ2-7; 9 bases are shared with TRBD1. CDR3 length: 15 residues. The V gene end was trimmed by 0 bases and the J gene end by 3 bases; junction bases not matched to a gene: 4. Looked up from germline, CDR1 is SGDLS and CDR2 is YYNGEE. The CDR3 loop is CASSVAAGQGYEQYF. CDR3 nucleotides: TGTGCCAGCAGCGTAGCAGCGGGACAGGGCTACGAGCAGTACTTC.

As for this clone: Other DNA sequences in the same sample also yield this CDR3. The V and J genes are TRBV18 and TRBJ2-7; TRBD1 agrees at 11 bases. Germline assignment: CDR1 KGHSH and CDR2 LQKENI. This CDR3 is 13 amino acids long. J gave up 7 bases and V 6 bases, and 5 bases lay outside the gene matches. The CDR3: CASSQGQGDEQYF. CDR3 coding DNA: TGTGCCAGCTCCCAGGGACAGGGGGATGAGCAGTACTTC.